This record concerns one TCR beta chain sequence. Cohort 3 donors counted as recovered after two negative PCRs, clearance, or resolved symptoms. This entry comes from a study of blood T cell repertoires in COVID-19. Study details: The samples span acute and convalescent COVID-19 from the United States, Italy and Spain.

Original processing notes: Reference gene primer amplification in the assay estimated nucleated cell counts. TCRdb keeps only in-frame clones here, not all; method: immunoSEQ multiplex PCR. V and J calls and clone size are those listed in that table; D and trimming were worked out from the DNA. The sample shows more than 250,000 clones, 85% to 90% of them seen only once. CDR1 LGHDT and CDR2 YNNKEL come from the germline V gene (reference sequence). The CDR3 contains 16 residues. Unmatched junction bases numbered 12, after V lost 5 bases and J lost 4 bases. The clonotype was recovered from a woman between 18 and 29 years old who had recovered from COVID-19. V and J are TRBV3-1 (or the pseudogene TRBV3-2) and TRBJ2-5; TRBD2 agrees at 8 bases. Sequencing was performed on PBMCs or T cells enriched from blood (not recorded which). CDR3 in amino acids: CASSLGLVGPRETQYF. CDR3 DNA: TGTGCCAGCAGCTTGGGACTAGTGGGTCCCCGAGAGACCCAGTACTTC.